The next 15 T cell receptor beta chains were all read from a single sample in a study of cytomegalovirus exposure and HLA in healthy donors. With 60 Vbeta and 13 Jbeta primers, the PCR was carried out. Sequencing used immunoSEQ multiplex PCR; TCRdb keeps in-frame clones, though not all of them. In the table there are 150,000 to 200,000 clones, around 73% of which are singletons. Sequences were obtained from PBMCs. Every receptor here comes from a man aged 60 to 75 in good health and CMV-seronegative.

This clone was counted once. This chain connects TRBV5-1 to TRBJ2-5; 9 bases align to TRBD1. CDR1 and CDR2 (germline): SGHRS, YFSETQ. V gave up 1 base and J gave up 4 bases; unmatched junction bases: 8. The CDR3 has 16 amino acids. CDR3 loop: CASSLQVTGGGETQYF. CDR3 DNA sequence: TGCGCCAGCAGCTTGCAAGTGACAGGGGGAGGAGAGACCCAGTACTTC.

The chain couples TRBV5-5 to TRBJ2-1, with 10 nucleotides matching TRBD2. J was trimmed by 4 bases and V by 4 bases; bases with no gene match: 8. The CDR3 length is 16 residues. Germline CDR1 reads SGHKS; CDR2 reads YYEKEE (reference sequence). The CDR3 reads CASSIPLAGVYNEQFF. In nucleotides, the CDR3 is TGTGCCAGCAGCATCCCCCTAGCGGGGGTTTACAATGAGCAGTTCTTC. The entire variable domain, with the rest obtained from reference TRBV5-5 and TRBJ2-1, is as follows: DAGVTQSPTHLIKTRGQQVTLRCSPISGHKSVSWYQQVLGQGPQFIFQYYEKEERGRGNFPDRFSARQFPNYSSELNVNALLLGDSALYLCASSIPLAGVYNEQFFGPGTRLTVL.

This clone was counted once. This chain joins TRBV6-5 and TRBJ1-2; 10 bases match TRBD1. The CDR3 is 14 residues long. CDR1 is MNHEY and CDR2 is SVGAGI in the germline V gene. V gave up 2 bases and J gave up 3 bases; unmatched junction bases: 0. The CDR3 loop is CASSYGQGDYGYTF. CDR3 coding DNA: TGTGCCAGCAGTTACGGACAGGGGGACTATGGCTACACCTTC.

This chain uses TRBV9 with TRBJ2-3, with 9 bases aligning to TRBD2. V lost 4 bases and J lost 1; bases outside the gene matches: 7. CDR3 length: 16 amino acids. CDR1 is SGDLS, CDR2 YYNGEE, per germline. The CDR3 nucleotides read TGTGCCAGCAGCTTAATAGCGGGAGCCCGCACAGATACGCAGTATTTT. Encoded protein: CASSLIAGARTDTQYF.

The V and J genes are TRBV25-1 and TRBJ2-5, with D perhaps TRBD1 (5 bases). Germline-derived CDR1 and CDR2 are MGHDK and SYGVNS. V shed 5 bases and J shed 0 bases, with 19 bases lying between them. CDR3 size: 17 residues. CDR3 DNA sequence: TGTGCCAGCAGTCCCCGGACCTTTATAGGGGACCAAGAGACCCAGTACTTC. Translating it yields CASSPRTFIGDQETQYF.

The chain uses TRBV7-9 and TRBJ2-7, with D unresolved. Germline V lookup: CDR1 SEHNR, CDR2 FQNEAQ (reference sequence). V dropped 0 bases and J dropped 3 bases, with 6 bases sitting between them. The length of the CDR3 is 13 residues. DNA for the CDR3: TGTGCCAGCAGCTTAGCCTACAGCTACGAGCAGTACTTC. It yields the protein CASSLAYSYEQYF.

The chain is built from TRBV6-6 and TRBJ2-5; possibly TRBD2 for D (6 bases). CDR1 and CDR2 from the germline V gene are MNHNY and SVGAGI (reference sequence). This CDR3 is built from 12 residues. The V end was cut by 7 bases, the J end by 11 bases, with 17 bases between. CDR3 loop: CASKAGSEQQYF. In DNA form, the CDR3 reads TGTGCCAGCAAGGCGGGAAGTGAGCAGCAGTACTTC.

This chain connects TRBV18 to TRBJ1-1; 7 bases map to TRBD1. CDR3 length: 13 amino acids. J gave up 1 base and V 6 bases, and 2 bases lay outside the gene matches. Germline CDR1 is KGHSH and CDR2 is LQKENI. CDR3 protein: CASSGQQNTEAFF. DNA of the CDR3: TGTGCCAGCTCGGGACAGCAGAACACTGAAGCTTTCTTT.

This clone turned up a few times. V is TRBV5-4 and J is TRBJ1-1; D gene ambiguous. Per the germline V gene, CDR1 is SGHNT and CDR2 is YYREEE (reference sequence). The CDR3 is made up of 13 amino acids. The ends were cut back, 2 bases at V and 1 base at J, with 6 bases in the middle. CDR3 sequence: CASSLRQNTEAFF. The CDR3 nucleotides read TGTGCCAGCAGCTTACGACAGAACACTGAAGCTTTCTTT.

The rearrangement uses TRBV6-9 and TRBJ1-2, with D maybe TRBD1 (5 bases). Between the trimmed V and J ends, which lost 7 bases and 2 bases, there was a span of 17 bases. This CDR3 has 15 residues. Germline values: CDR1 MNHGY, CDR2 SVAAGI. CDR3 sequence (DNA): TGTGCCAGCAATGGCCTTGAGACAGCAAACTATGGCTACACCTTC. As protein: CASNGLETANYGYTF.

This chain uses TRBV7-2 with TRBJ1-1; weak D call: TRBD1 (6 bases). The germline V gene encodes CDR1 SGHTA and CDR2 FQGNSA. The CDR3 length is 13 residues. V gave up 5 bases and J gave up 4 bases, with 11 bases separating them. The CDR3 coding sequence is TGTGCCAGCAGCGCCACAGGGAGCACTGAAGCTTTCTTT. Protein product: CASSATGSTEAFF.

This rearrangement joins TRBV19 to TRBJ2-6, with a weak D call TRBD2 (6 bases). The germline CDR1 and CDR2 sequences are LNHDA and SQIVND (reference sequence). The CDR3 totals 17 residues. The germline V and J ends were trimmed by 5 bases and 1 base, with 15 bases remaining between them. The CDR3 DNA reads TGTGCCAGTAGTCCGGGAGAGGGGAGGTCTGGGGCCAACGTCCTGACTTTC. Translated, it gives CASSPGEGRSGANVLTF.

The chain couples TRBV28 to TRBJ1-4, with TRBD1 matching over 7 bases. V gave up 1 base and J gave up 5 bases; unmatched junction bases: 4. CDR1 and CDR2 (germline): MDHEN, SYDVKM. This CDR3 spans 15 amino acids. The CDR3 loop is CASSLSAGGNEKLFF. CDR3 coding DNA: TGTGCCAGCAGTTTATCCGCAGGGGGGAATGAAAAACTGTTTTTT.

The chain links TRBV6-1 to TRBJ1-4; D ambiguous. Germline assignment: CDR1 MNHNS and CDR2 SASEGT. The V and J ends lost 2 bases and 15 bases respectively, with 16 bases between them. This CDR3 has 13 amino acids. Here the CDR3 DNA reads TGTGCCAGCAGTGAAAGCGTATACCCTCCAATGTTTTTT. Translating gives CASSESVYPPMFF.

The chain couples TRBV7-9 to TRBJ2-7; tentatively, D is TRBD1 (5 bases). The ends were cut back, 6 bases at V and 5 bases at J, with 11 bases in the middle. This CDR3 has 12 residues. The germline gives CDR1 SEHNR, CDR2 FQNEAQ (reference sequence). This CDR3 is CASSLGVHEQYF. DNA of the CDR3: TGTGCCAGCAGTCTAGGGGTCCACGAGCAGTACTTC.